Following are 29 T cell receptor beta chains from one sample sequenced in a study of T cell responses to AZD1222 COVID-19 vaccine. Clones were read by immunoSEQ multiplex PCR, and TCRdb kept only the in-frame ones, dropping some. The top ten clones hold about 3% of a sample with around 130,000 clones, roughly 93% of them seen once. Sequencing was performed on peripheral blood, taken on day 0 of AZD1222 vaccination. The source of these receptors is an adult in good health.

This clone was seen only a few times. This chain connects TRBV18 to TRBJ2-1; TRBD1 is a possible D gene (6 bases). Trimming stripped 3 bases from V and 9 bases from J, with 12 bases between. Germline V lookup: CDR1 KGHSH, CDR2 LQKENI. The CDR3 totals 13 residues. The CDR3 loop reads CASSPSRGPEQFF. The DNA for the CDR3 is TGTGCCAGCTCACCGTCCAGGGGACCTGAGCAGTTCTTC.

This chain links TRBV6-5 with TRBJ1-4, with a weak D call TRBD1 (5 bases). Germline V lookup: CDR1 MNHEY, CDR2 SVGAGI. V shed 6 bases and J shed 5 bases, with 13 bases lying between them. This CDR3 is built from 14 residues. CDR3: CASSPGLLNEKLFF. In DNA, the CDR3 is TGTGCCAGCAGCCCGGGACTCCTCAATGAAAAACTGTTTTTT.

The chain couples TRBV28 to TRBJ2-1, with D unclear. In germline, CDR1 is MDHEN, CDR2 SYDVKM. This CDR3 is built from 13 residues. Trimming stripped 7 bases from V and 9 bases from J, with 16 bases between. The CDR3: CASISRPTGEQFF. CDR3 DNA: TGTGCCAGCATCTCTAGACCTACCGGTGAGCAGTTCTTC.

CDR3 residues: CSVGDQRAGDYGYTF. The CDR3 region has the DNA TGCAGCGTGGGCGATCAAAGGGCAGGGGACTATGGCTACACCTTC. V gene TRBV29-1 combines with J gene TRBJ1-2; possible D gene TRBD1, 6 bases. Germline V gene lookup returns CDR1 SQVTM and CDR2 ANQGSEA. CDR3 length: 15 amino acids. V was pared by 6 bases and J by 3 bases, with 20 bases between.

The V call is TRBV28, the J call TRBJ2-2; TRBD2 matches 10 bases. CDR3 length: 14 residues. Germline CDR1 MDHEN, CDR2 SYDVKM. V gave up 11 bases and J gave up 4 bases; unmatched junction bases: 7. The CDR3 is CAESGRASTGELFF. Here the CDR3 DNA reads TGTGCCGAGAGCGGGAGGGCCTCCACCGGGGAGCTGTTTTTT.

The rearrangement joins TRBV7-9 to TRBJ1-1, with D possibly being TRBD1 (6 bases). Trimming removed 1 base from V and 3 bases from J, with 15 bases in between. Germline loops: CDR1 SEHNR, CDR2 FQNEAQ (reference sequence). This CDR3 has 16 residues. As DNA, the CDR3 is TGTGCCAGCAGCTTAGGGGCCGGGGGCGCGTACACTGAAGCTTTCTTT. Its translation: CASSLGAGGAYTEAFF. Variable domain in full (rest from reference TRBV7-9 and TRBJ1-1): DTGVSQNPRHKITKRGQNVTFRCDPISEHNRLYWYRQTLGQGPEFLTYFQNEAQLEKSRLLSDRFSAERPKGSFSTLEIQRTEQGDSAMYLCASSLGAGGAYTEAFFGQGTRLTVV.

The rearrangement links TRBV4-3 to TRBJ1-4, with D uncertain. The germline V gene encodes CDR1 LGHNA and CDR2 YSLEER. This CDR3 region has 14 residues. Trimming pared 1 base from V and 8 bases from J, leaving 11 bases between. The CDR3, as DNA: TGCGCCAGCAGCCAAGTAAAGTACCGCGAAAAACTGTTTTTT. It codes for CASSQVKYREKLFF.

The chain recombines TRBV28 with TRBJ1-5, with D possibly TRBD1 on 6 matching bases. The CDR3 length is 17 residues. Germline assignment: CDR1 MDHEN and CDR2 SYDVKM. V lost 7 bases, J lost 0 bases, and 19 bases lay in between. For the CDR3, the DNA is TGTGCCAGCACTCGTCTCCAGGGGACTAATAGCAATCAGCCCCAGCATTTT. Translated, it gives CASTRLQGTNSNQPQHF.

CDR3 DNA: TGTGCCAGCTCACCACCGTTCAGGGCGGCTGGCTACACCTTC. Encoded protein: CASSPPFRAAGYTF. The rearrangement uses TRBV18 and TRBJ1-2; D possibly corresponds to TRBD1 (5 bases). CDR1 KGHSH and CDR2 LQKENI come from the germline V gene. V was clipped by 0 bases and J by 7 bases, with 12 bases between them. The CDR3 runs 14 residues.

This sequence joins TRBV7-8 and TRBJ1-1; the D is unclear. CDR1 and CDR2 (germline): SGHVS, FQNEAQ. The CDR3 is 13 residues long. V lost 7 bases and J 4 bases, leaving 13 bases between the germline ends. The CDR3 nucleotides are TGTGCCAGCACCCCTGCCCGGGGCACTGAAGCTTTCTTT. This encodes CASTPARGTEAFF. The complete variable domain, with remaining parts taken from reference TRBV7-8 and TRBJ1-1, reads GAGVSQSPRYKVAKRGQDVALRCDPISGHVSLFWYQQALGQGPEFLTYFQNEAQLDKSGLPSDRFFAERPEGSVSTLKIQRTQQEDSAVYLCASTPARGTEAFFGQGTRLTVV.

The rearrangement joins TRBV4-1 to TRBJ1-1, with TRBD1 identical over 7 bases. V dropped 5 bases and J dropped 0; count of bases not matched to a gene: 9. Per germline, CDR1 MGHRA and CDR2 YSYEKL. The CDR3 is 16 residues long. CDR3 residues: CASSLSPGQMNTEAFF. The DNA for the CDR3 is TGCGCCAGCAGCTTATCTCCGGGACAGATGAACACTGAAGCTTTCTTT.

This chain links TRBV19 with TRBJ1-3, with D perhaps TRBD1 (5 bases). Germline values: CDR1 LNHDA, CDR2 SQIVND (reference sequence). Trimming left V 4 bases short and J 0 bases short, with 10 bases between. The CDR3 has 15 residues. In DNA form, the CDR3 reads TGTGCCAGTAGTAAAGGGGAGATCTCTGGAAACACCATATATTTT. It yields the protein CASSKGEISGNTIYF. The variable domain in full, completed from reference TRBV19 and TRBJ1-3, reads DGGITQSPKYLFRKEGQNVTLSCEQNLNHDAMYWYRQDPGQGLRLIYYSQIVNDFQKGDIAEGYSVSREKKESFPLTVTSAQKNPTAFYLCASSKGEISGNTIYFGEGSWLTVV.

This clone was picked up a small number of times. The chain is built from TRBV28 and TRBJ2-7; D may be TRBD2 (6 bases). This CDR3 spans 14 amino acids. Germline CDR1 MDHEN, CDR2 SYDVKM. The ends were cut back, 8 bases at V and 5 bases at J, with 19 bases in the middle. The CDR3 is CASQREWVTDEQYF. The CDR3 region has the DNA TGTGCCAGCCAACGGGAGTGGGTCACGGACGAGCAGTACTTC. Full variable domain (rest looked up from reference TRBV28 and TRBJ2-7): DVKVTQSSRYLVKRTGEKVFLECVQDMDHENMFWYRQDPGLGLRLIYFSYDVKMKEKGDIPEGYSVSREKKERFSLILESASTNQTSMYLCASQREWVTDEQYFGPGTRLTVT.

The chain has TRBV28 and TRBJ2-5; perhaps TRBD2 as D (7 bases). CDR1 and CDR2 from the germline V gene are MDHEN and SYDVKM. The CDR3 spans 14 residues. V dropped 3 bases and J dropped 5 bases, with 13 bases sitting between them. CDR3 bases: TGTGCCAGCAGTTTGGGGGGGGCTGGGGAGACCCAGTACTTC. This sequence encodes CASSLGGAGETQYF.

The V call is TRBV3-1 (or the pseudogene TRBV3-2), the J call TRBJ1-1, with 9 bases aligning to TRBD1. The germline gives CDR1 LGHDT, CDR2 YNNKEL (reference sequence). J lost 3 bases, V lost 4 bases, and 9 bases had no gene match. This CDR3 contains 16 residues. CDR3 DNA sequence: TGTGCCAGCAGCCTGGGGACAGGGCCTCCAGACACTGAAGCTTTCTTT. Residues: CASSLGTGPPDTEAFF.

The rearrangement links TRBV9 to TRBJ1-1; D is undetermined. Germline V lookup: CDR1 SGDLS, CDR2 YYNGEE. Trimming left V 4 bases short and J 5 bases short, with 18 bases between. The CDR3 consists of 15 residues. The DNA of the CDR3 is TGTGCCAGCAGCCCGGGCCTCATCACGGTAACTGAAGCTTTCTTT. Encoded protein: CASSPGLITVTEAFF.

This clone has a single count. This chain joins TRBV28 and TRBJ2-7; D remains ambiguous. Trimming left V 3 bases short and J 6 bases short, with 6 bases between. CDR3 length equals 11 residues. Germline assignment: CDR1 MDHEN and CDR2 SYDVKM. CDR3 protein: CASSLRSEQYF. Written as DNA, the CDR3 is TGTGCCAGCAGTTTGCGCTCCGAGCAGTACTTC. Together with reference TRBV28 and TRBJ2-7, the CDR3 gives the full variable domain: DVKVTQSSRYLVKRTGEKVFLECVQDMDHENMFWYRQDPGLGLRLIYFSYDVKMKEKGDIPEGYSVSREKKERFSLILESASTNQTSMYLCASSLRSEQYFGPGTRLTVT.

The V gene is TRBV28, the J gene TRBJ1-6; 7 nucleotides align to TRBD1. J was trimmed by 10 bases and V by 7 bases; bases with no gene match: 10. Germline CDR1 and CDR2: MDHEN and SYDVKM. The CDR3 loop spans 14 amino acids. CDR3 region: CASTLGRGTSPLHF. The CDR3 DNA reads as TGTGCCAGCACCCTTGGCAGGGGGACCTCACCCCTCCACTTT.

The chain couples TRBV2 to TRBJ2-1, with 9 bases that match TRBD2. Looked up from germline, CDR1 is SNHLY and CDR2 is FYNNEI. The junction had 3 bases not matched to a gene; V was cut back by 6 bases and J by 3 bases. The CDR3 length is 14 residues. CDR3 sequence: CASRAGGIYNEQFF. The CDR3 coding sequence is TGTGCCAGCAGAGCGGGAGGCATCTACAATGAGCAGTTCTTC.

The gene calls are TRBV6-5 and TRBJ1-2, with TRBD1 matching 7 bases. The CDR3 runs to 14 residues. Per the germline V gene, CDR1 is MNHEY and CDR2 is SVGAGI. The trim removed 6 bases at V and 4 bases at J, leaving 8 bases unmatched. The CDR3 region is CASRNRDSLYGYTF. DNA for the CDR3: TGTGCCAGCAGAAACCGGGACAGCCTCTATGGCTACACCTTC.

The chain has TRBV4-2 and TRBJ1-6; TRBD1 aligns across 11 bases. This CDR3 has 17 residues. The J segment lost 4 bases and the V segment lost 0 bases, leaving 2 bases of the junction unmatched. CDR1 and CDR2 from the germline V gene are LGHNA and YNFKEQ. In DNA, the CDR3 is TGTGCCAGCAGCCAAGATGGACAGGGGGCTTATAATTCACCCCTCCACTTT. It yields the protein CASSQDGQGAYNSPLHF.

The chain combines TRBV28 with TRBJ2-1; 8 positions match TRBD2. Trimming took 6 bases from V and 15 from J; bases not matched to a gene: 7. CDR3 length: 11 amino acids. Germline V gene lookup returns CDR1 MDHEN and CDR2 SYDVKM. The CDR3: CASSPGLGLFF. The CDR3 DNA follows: TGTGCCAGCAGCCCGGGACTAGGGCTGTTCTTC.

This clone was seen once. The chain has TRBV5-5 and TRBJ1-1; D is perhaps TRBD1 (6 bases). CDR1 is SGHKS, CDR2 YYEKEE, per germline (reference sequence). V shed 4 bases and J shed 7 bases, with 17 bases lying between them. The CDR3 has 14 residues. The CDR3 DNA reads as TGTGCCAGCAGCCGTGGGCAGGGGAACGATGAAGCTTTCTTT. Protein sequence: CASSRGQGNDEAFF.

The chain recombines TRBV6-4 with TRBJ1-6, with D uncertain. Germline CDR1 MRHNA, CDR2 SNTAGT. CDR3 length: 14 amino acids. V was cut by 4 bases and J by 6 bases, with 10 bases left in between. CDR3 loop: CASSACPVNSPLHF. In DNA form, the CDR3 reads TGTGCCAGCAGTGCTTGCCCCGTTAATTCACCCCTCCACTTT.

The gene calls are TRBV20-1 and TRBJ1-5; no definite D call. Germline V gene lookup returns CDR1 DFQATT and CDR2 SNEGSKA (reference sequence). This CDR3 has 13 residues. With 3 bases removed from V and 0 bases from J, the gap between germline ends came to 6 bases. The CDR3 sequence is CSASGYSNQPQHF. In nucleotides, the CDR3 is TGCAGTGCTAGTGGGTATAGCAATCAGCCCCAGCATTTT.

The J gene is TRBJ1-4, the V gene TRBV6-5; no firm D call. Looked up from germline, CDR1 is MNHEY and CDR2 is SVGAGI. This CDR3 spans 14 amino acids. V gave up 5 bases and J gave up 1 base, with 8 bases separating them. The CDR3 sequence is CASSHSLTNEKLFF. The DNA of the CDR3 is TGTGCCAGCAGTCACAGCTTAACTAATGAAAAACTGTTTTTT.

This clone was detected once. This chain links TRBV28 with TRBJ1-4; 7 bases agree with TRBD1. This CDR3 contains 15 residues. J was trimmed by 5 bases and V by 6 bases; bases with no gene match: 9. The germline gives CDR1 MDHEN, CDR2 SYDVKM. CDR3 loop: CASRRRQGGNEKLFF. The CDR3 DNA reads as TGTGCCAGCAGGCGACGACAGGGAGGGAATGAAAAACTGTTTTTT.

DNA for the CDR3: TGTGCCAGCAGTTCCGTACAGGGGGCGGAACAGCCCCAGCATTTT. This translates into CASSSVQGAEQPQHF. The chain has TRBV6-5 and TRBJ1-5, with 9 nucleotides matching TRBD1. The CDR3 covers 15 residues. The V gene end was trimmed by 4 bases and the J gene end by 7 bases; junction bases not matched to a gene: 8. Germline values: CDR1 MNHEY, CDR2 SVGAGI.

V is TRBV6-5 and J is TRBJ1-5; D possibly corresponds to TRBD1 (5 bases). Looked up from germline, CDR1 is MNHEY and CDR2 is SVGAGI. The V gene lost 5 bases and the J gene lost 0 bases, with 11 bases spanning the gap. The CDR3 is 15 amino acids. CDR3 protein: CASSLDRYSNQPQHF. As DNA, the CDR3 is TGTGCCAGCAGTCTCGACAGATATAGCAATCAGCCCCAGCATTTT.